The rows below give T cell receptor beta chains drawn from one sample of a study of T cell responses to AZD1222 COVID-19 vaccine. Sequencing used immunoSEQ multiplex PCR; TCRdb keeps in-frame clones, though not all of them. The sample holds roughly 35,000 clones, roughly 90% seen once. Sample: peripheral blood, taken on day 0 of AZD1222 vaccination. These receptors originate from an adult in good health. The CDR3 runs from the conserved cysteine through the conserved F or W. D genes are given only for firm matches. Clone size is given for some rows only: seen once, a few or many times, or a class if the clone is expanded.

size	V	D	J	DNA	CDR3
-	TRBV27	TRBD1	TRBJ1-3	TGTGCCAGCAGTCGGACAGGGGTTGGTTCTGGAAACACCATATATTTT	CASSRTGVGSGNTIYF
-	TRBV6-2/TRBV6-3	-	TRBJ1-6	TGTGCCAGCAGCCAGGACAGTCTTCCTTCACCCCTCCACTTT	CASSQDSLPSPLHF
-	TRBV5-1	-	TRBJ1-1	TGCGCCAGCAGCTCGCGGGTTGGGGCCGGCCATGAAGCTTTCTTT	CASSSRVGAGHEAFF
-	TRBV4-3	-	TRBJ1-4	TGCGCCAGCAGCCAAGATGGGTCGGGGTATTACGAAAAACTGTTTTTT	CASSQDGSGYYEKLFF
few	TRBV27	-	TRBJ1-5	TGTGCCAGCAGTTTAGGACAGTTTAGCAATCAGCCCCAGCATTTT	CASSLGQFSNQPQHF
few	TRBV27	-	TRBJ2-2	TGTGCCAGCAAAAAAAGGCAGGACGGGGAGCTGTTTTTT	CASKKRQDGELFF
-	TRBV19	TRBD1	TRBJ1-1	TGTGCCAGTAGTCTCCGGACAGGGGGCTTCGGCCAAGCTTTCTTT	CASSLRTGGFGQAFF
once	TRBV15	-	TRBJ2-3	TGTGCCACCAGCAGAGATCTACAGCTCCAAAGGGGGCAGTATTTT	CATSRDLQLQRGQYF
-	TRBV13	TRBD1	TRBJ1-2	TGTGCCAGCAGCTCCAGCGGGACAGGGGGGGGCTATGGCTACACCTTC	CASSSSGTGGGYGYTF
-	TRBV28	TRBD1	TRBJ1-5	TGTGCCAGCAGGCCAGGGGGTCTGGGACAGCCCCAGCATTTT	CASRPGGLGQPQHF
-	TRBV7-9	TRBD1	TRBJ1-2	TGTGCCAGCAGCCCGACAGGGGTCTATGGCTACACCTTC	CASSPTGVYGYTF
-	TRBV7-3	-	TRBJ2-5	TGTGCCAGCAGTTCACTGGGGGCCGGGGGTGAGACCCAGTACTTC	CASSSLGAGGETQYF
-	TRBV6-4	-	TRBJ2-2	TGTGCCAGCAGTGAGAGGATGAACACCGGGGAGCTGTTTTTT	CASSERMNTGELFF
-	TRBV6-2/TRBV6-3	TRBD1	TRBJ1-5	TGTGCCAGCAGTGGGACAGTCAGAAATCAGCCCCAGCATTTT	CASSGTVRNQPQHF
-	TRBV4-3	-	TRBJ1-5	TGCGCCAGCAGCCAAGAGGCAGGTAATCAGCCCCAGCATTTT	CASSQEAGNQPQHF
once	TRBV28	-	TRBJ1-1	TGTGCCAGCAGTTCTGGGGCCGACACTGAAGCTTTCTTT	CASSSGADTEAFF
-	TRBV7-9	-	TRBJ1-3	TGTGCCAGCAGCTTAGGTCAGGGCCTCTCTGGAAACACCATATATTTT	CASSLGQGLSGNTIYF
-	TRBV19	-	TRBJ1-4	TGTGCCAGCCAAAAAGGGACTACAACTAATGAAAAACTGTTTTTT	CASQKGTTTNEKLFF
-	TRBV4-3	-	TRBJ1-5	TGCGCCAGCAGCCAAGACCTAGGAGGGTACGATCAGCCCCAGCATTTT	CASSQDLGGYDQPQHF
-	TRBV10-2	-	TRBJ1-1	TGCGCCACCTTTGACTGGAGTAGCACTGAAGCTTTCTTT	CATFDWSSTEAFF
once	TRBV7-9	TRBD1	TRBJ1-3	TGTGCCAGCAGCAAGTGGGACAGGGCTCTAGACACCATATATTTT	CASSKWDRALDTIYF
-	TRBV18	-	TRBJ1-4	TGTGCCAGCTCCCCGACGACGTCGGGGTTTAGATTGTTTTTT	CASSPTTSGFRLFF
few	TRBV6-5	-	TRBJ1-6	TGTGCCAGCTCCAGTCCTTTGGCCCTCCACTTT	CASSSPLALHF
-	TRBV9	TRBD2	TRBJ2-2	TGTGCCAGCAGCGTAGCGGCGGGGGGGACCGGGGAGCTGTTTTTT	CASSVAAGGTGELFF
-	TRBV24-1	TRBD1	TRBJ2-5	TGTGCCACCAGTGAGCCCGGGACAGGGAAGGGGGAGACCCAGTACTTC	CATSEPGTGKGETQYF
-	TRBV15	TRBD1	TRBJ1-2	TGTGCCACCAGCAGAGATACAGGGGGCGCGTTCTATGGCTACACCTTC	CATSRDTGGAFYGYTF
-	TRBV30	-	TRBJ2-5	TGTGCCTGGACCAGGGGTATCGATGAGACCCAGTACTTC	CAWTRGIDETQYF
once	TRBV28	TRBD1	TRBJ1-2	TGTGCCAGCAGTCCACCCCGGGGACAGGGGAACTATGGCTACACCTTC	CASSPPRGQGNYGYTF
few	TRBV2	TRBD2	TRBJ2-7	TGTGCCAGCAGTGATAAAGCGGGAGAGTCCTACGAGCAGTACTTC	CASSDKAGESYEQYF
once	TRBV2	-	TRBJ2-5	TGTGCCAGCAGAACAGGACTCCGCGGGGAGACCCAGTACTTC	CASRTGLRGETQYF
-	TRBV3-1/TRBV3-2	-	TRBJ2-5	TGTGCCAGCAGCCAAGATCCCAGCGTCCAAGAGACCCAGTACTTC	CASSQDPSVQETQYF
-	TRBV6-4	-	TRBJ2-1	TGTGCCAGCAGTGACTCAGGGACGGGCTACAATGAGCAGTTCTTC	CASSDSGTGYNEQFF
-	TRBV10-1	-	TRBJ2-3	TGCGCCAGCAGTGAAGTCCAGGGGACCACAGATACGCAGTATTTT	CASSEVQGTTDTQYF
once	TRBV5-6	TRBD1	TRBJ1-6	TGTGCCAGCAGCCGGCTCACAGGGGGCGCGAGGAATTCACCCCTCCACTTT	CASSRLTGGARNSPLHF
few	TRBV6-2/TRBV6-3	-	TRBJ2-2	TGTGCCAGCAGTTACTCACGAGGGAAAAGTCCCGGGGAGCTGTTTTTT	CASSYSRGKSPGELFF
-	TRBV28	-	TRBJ1-1	TGTGCCAGCAAGTCGGCCTACACTGAAGCTTTCTTT	CASKSAYTEAFF
-	TRBV28	-	TRBJ1-6	TGTGCCAGCATTACAGGTTATAATTCACCCCTCCACTTT	CASITGYNSPLHF
-	TRBV4-3	TRBD1	TRBJ2-1	TGCGCCAGCAGTCCCAGGGGGCGCGGTATCTCCTACAATGAGCAGTTCTTC	CASSPRGRGISYNEQFF
-	TRBV7-2	-	TRBJ2-5	TGTGCCAGCAGCTTCGGTAGAGAGACCCAGTACTTC	CASSFGRETQYF
-	TRBV28	TRBD1	TRBJ1-6	TGTGCCAGCAGTTTAATTGGACAGGGGGTTAATTCACCCCTCCACTTT	CASSLIGQGVNSPLHF
-	TRBV7-3	-	TRBJ2-3	TGTGCCAGCAGCTTTGCGGGGAACGCGGATACGCAGTATTTT	CASSFAGNADTQYF
-	TRBV28	TRBD2	TRBJ2-1	TGTGCCAGCAGTTTATACGGGGGAGGGCCCCACAATGAGCAGTTCTTC	CASSLYGGGPHNEQFF
once	TRBV2	-	TRBJ2-7	TGTGCCAGCAGTGTCTCCTACGAGCAGTACTTC	CASSVSYEQYF
-	TRBV2	-	TRBJ1-3	TGTGCCAGCGGTGAGAAACCTGGAAACACCATATATTTT	CASGEKPGNTIYF
-	TRBV6-4	TRBD1	TRBJ1-2	TGTGCCAGCAGTTCGACAGGGGGCGCAGGTTATGGCTACACCTTC	CASSSTGGAGYGYTF
-	TRBV5-4	-	TRBJ2-7	TGTGCCAGCAGCTTTCAGGGTATCGAGCAGTACTTC	CASSFQGIEQYF
once	TRBV29-1	-	TRBJ1-2	TGCAGCGTTTGGGACTGGGGATTTGGGTATGGCTACACCTTC	CSVWDWGFGYGYTF
-	TRBV4-2	TRBD1	TRBJ2-1	TGTGCCAGCAGCCCGACAGGGCAGCGGCGATACAATGAGCAGTTCTTC	CASSPTGQRRYNEQFF
-	TRBV14	-	TRBJ1-2	TGTGCCAGCAGCCCAGTACGCCCGGGTGGCTACACCTTC	CASSPVRPGGYTF
-	TRBV7-2	-	TRBJ2-7	TGTGCCAGCAGCTTAGCGGGGCAGGAACTCTACGAGCAGTACTTC	CASSLAGQELYEQYF
few	TRBV6-1	-	TRBJ2-1	TGTGCCAGCCACAGCCTCAATGAGCAGTTCTTC	CASHSLNEQFF
once	TRBV4-3	-	TRBJ1-2	TGCGCCAGCAGCCAAGACAGGGGCGAGTATGGCTACACCTTC	CASSQDRGEYGYTF